The 2 T cell receptor beta chains given below trace back to one sample, sequenced in a study of early stage breast cancer tumors. Profiled with immunoSEQ multiplex PCR; TCRdb holds only in-frame clones, not every one. Found here are about 31,000 clones, roughly 80% of them singletons; the top ten hold roughly a tenth. What was sequenced was breast tumor tissue. The receptors were gathered from a person under 45 with breast cancer.

This clone was counted between two and nine times. The gene calls are TRBV10-3 and TRBJ1-6; D unresolved. The V gene lost 3 bases and the J gene lost 4 bases, with 10 bases spanning the gap. The germline V gene has CDR1 ENHRY and CDR2 SYGVKD. There are 15 residues in the CDR3. The CDR3 DNA reads TGTGCCATCAGTGAACAGATCACTTATAATTCACCCCTCCACTTT. This translates into CAISEQITYNSPLHF.

This clone has just one count. This rearrangement joins TRBV18 to TRBJ1-1; 7 nucleotides match TRBD1. This CDR3 comprises 13 residues. Germline loops: CDR1 KGHSH, CDR2 LQKENI. Trimming at V came to 0 bases and at J to 9 bases, leaving 4 bases not matched to a gene. In nucleotides, the CDR3 is TGTGCCAGCTCACCACCGGACAGGAGTCAAGCTTTCTTT. This gives the protein CASSPPDRSQAFF.